This T cell receptor delta chain emerged from a study of γδ T cells in repeated Plasmodium falciparum infection. Bulk repertoires came from Vgamma9/Vdelta2+ or Vdelta2-negative gammadelta T cells flow-sorted from PBMC. TCRdb called clones anew from the multiplex PCR reads with CATT. This sample has 53,000 or so delta-chain clones, with more than 1.5% found just once. The CDR3 runs to 20 residues. V was cut by 1 base and J by 8 bases, with 32 bases left in between. CDR1 and CDR2 (germline): TSWWSYY, QGS. As to this clone: The antigen is undetermined. For this DNA, TCRdb reports the protein of a much larger clone, which diverges at residue 15, most likely from a read error; the protein presented here is translated directly from the DNA.

Findings and caveats of the study: The Malian cohort came from a small rural village of predominantly one ethnic group. Over time and infection, Vgamma9/Vdelta2+ repertoires remained highly stable and polyclonal. Waves of new clonotype selection appeared after repeated controlled infections in Vdelta2-negative, largely Vdelta1+, gammadelta T cells.

The clonotype originates from a pool of human donors (malaria-infected and uninfected, not separated). The chain carries TRDV1 and TRDJ1; D is tentatively TRDD2 or TRDD3 (5 bases each). The J gene was missing in TCRdb and was found by matching the end of the DNA to germline. The specimen sequenced was gamma-delta T cells from blood. The CDR3 reads CALGEPNLLTGIRGATKLIF. Here the CDR3 DNA reads TGTGCTCTTGGGGAACCAAACCTACTCACGGGTATTCGGGGGGCGACAAAACTCATCTTT.